Below, one T cell receptor (beta chain) is given with its context. Its antigen remains unknown. The CDR3 has 14 amino acids. Looked up from germline, CDR1 is LNHDA and CDR2 is SQIVND (reference sequence). This sample is drawn from a study of monozygotic twins with inflammatory bowel disease. Whole-study results and caveats: IBD patients shared fewer clonotypes with others than healthy twins, especially with disease activity. Among patients, repertoires may have gained variability from differing immunosuppressive treatments. In the analysis, different T cell subtypes could not be told apart.

A total RNA quantity of approximately 3,700 ng went into each TCR library. TCRdb reanalyzed the 5' RACE reads, giving one entry per CDR3 protein sequence and no DNA. The sample holds about 450,000 distinct CDR3 sequences. Sequencing input: blood. The genes are TRBV19 and TRBJ1-5; TCRdb returns TRBD1, unconfirmable since there is no DNA. The sequence derives from a human donor with ulcerative colitis or Crohn's disease, or a healthy co-twin of an affected twin (not recorded which). Here the CDR3 reads CASSMPTGGQPQHF.